Described below is a single T cell receptor (beta chain) sequence and its context. Its antigen is not known. Three pairs of healthy female monozygous twins were the donors. The data are from a study of identical twins' blood T cells. Findings and limits, study-wide: Twins shared more top CDR3 clonotypes than unrelated donors did.

Trimming took 4 bases from V and 0 from J, leaving 7 bases between them. The CDR3 spans 13 residues. Germline lookup yields CDR1 GTSNPN and CDR2 SVGIG (reference sequence). TCR cDNA libraries were made from RNA using a previously described, modified protocol. Source study methods: Clonotypes per individual ranged from about 85,000 to nearly 500,000. TCRdb called the 5' RACE reads again in MiXCR, with one record for every CDR3 protein. These V and J calls rely on TCRdb rather than the paper's analysis. The table includes roughly 340,000 distinct CDR3 sequences, over 25% detected once. Sequencing used PBMCs. The chain couples TRBV30 to TRBJ1-5; D is unclear. This TCR derives from a woman aged 18-55 years in good health. CDR3 region: CAWTGSSNQPQHF. DNA for the CDR3: TGTGCCTGGACAGGAAGTAGCAATCAGCCCCAGCATTTT.